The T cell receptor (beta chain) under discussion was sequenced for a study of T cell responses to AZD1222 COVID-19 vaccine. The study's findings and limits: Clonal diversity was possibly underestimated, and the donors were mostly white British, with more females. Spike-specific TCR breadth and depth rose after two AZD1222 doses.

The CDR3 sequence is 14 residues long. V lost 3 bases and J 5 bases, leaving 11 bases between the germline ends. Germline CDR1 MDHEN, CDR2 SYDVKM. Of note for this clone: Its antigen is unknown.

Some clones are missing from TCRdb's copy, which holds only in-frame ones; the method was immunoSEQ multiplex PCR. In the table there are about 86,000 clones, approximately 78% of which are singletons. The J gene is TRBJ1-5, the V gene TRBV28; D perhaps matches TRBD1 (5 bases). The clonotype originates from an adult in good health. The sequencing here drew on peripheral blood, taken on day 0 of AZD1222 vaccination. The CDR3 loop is CASSFAGADQPQHF. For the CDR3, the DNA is TGTGCCAGCAGTTTTGCCGGGGCCGATCAGCCCCAGCATTTT.